The rows below give T cell receptor beta chains drawn from one sample of a study of Graves' ophthalmopathy and Graves' hyperthyroidism. TCRdb re-called the multiplex PCR reads through MiXCR, storing one row per CDR3 protein. Of hundreds of thousands of distinct CDR3 sequences in the sample, around 20% were seen once. The sample consisted of peripheral blood. The receptors here all came from a woman aged 18-29 years with stable Graves' hyperthyroidism. CDR3s include the opening cysteine and the closing phenylalanine or tryptophan. Fields, in order: V gene, D gene, clone size, J gene, CDR3 length, CDR3 protein, CDR3 DNA. The D gene is left open where the match is weak. The size entry is marked missing in some rows and otherwise reads once, few, many or a size class.

V gene: TRBV30; D gene: NA; clone size: NA; J gene: TRBJ2-3; CDR3 length: 12; CDR3 protein: CAWSVLIDTQYF; CDR3 DNA: TGTGCCTGGAGTGTACTGATAGATACGCAGTATTTT
V gene: TRBV6-5; D gene: TRBD1; clone size: many; J gene: TRBJ2-7; CDR3 length: 17; CDR3 protein: CASSSDRGRRNSYEQYF; CDR3 DNA: TGTGCCAGCAGCAGCGACAGGGGAAGGAGGAACTCCTACGAGCAGTACTTC
V gene: TRBV11-2; D gene: NA; clone size: many; J gene: TRBJ2-7; CDR3 length: 14; CDR3 protein: CASSSGGSGLEQYF; CDR3 DNA: TGTGCCAGCAGCTCCGGGGGAAGCGGGCTCGAGCAGTACTTC
V gene: TRBV5-1; D gene: TRBD2; clone size: many; J gene: TRBJ2-2; CDR3 length: 14; CDR3 protein: CASTSGRSTGELFF; CDR3 DNA: TGCGCCAGCACAAGCGGGAGGTCCACCGGGGAGCTGTTTTTT
V gene: TRBV25-1; D gene: NA; clone size: many; J gene: TRBJ1-2; CDR3 length: 17; CDR3 protein: CASSENPGKEPNYGYTF; CDR3 DNA: TGTGCCAGCAGTGAAAATCCGGGGAAAGAGCCTAACTATGGCTACACCTTC
V gene: TRBV27; D gene: TRBD1; clone size: many; J gene: TRBJ1-5; CDR3 length: 13; CDR3 protein: CASSDRGGQPQHF; CDR3 DNA: TGTGCCAGCAGCGACAGGGGAGGTCAGCCCCAGCATTTT
V gene: TRBV12-3/TRBV12-4; D gene: NA; clone size: many; J gene: TRBJ1-2; CDR3 length: 15; CDR3 protein: CASSLWGREGYGYTF; CDR3 DNA: TGTGCCAGCAGTTTATGGGGCAGGGAAGGCTATGGCTACACCTTC
V gene: TRBV6-2/TRBV6-3; D gene: NA; clone size: many; J gene: TRBJ1-1; CDR3 length: 14; CDR3 protein: CASSYGGGDTEAFF; CDR3 DNA: TGTGCCAGCAGTTACGGGGGCGGGGACACTGAAGCTTTCTTT
V gene: TRBV6-2/TRBV6-3; D gene: NA; clone size: NA; J gene: TRBJ2-7; CDR3 length: 12; CDR3 protein: CASGTNAYEQYF; CDR3 DNA: TGTGCCAGCGGGACCAATGCCTACGAGCAGTACTTC
V gene: TRBV20-1; D gene: NA; clone size: many; J gene: TRBJ1-2; CDR3 length: 12; CDR3 protein: CSAPGHNYGYTF; CDR3 DNA: TGCAGTGCTCCCGGACACAACTATGGCTACACCTTC
V gene: TRBV20-1; D gene: TRBD1; clone size: NA; J gene: TRBJ1-5; CDR3 length: 13; CDR3 protein: CSARRTGEQPQHF; CDR3 DNA: TGCAGTGCTAGAAGGACAGGGGAACAGCCCCAGCATTTT
V gene: TRBV6-1; D gene: NA; clone size: many; J gene: TRBJ1-3; CDR3 length: 11; CDR3 protein: CATVGGNTIYF; CDR3 DNA: TGTGCCACTGTAGGTGGAAACACCATATATTTT
V gene: TRBV7-9; D gene: TRBD1; clone size: many; J gene: TRBJ2-7; CDR3 length: 15; CDR3 protein: CASSLGPRQGYEQYF; CDR3 DNA: TGTGCCAGCAGCTTAGGTCCGAGACAGGGGTACGAGCAGTACTTC
V gene: TRBV12-3/TRBV12-4; D gene: NA; clone size: many; J gene: TRBJ1-1; CDR3 length: 13; CDR3 protein: CASSLWADTEAFF; CDR3 DNA: TGTGCCAGCAGTTTGTGGGCGGACACTGAAGCTTTCTTT
V gene: TRBV6-1; D gene: TRBD1; clone size: once; J gene: TRBJ1-2; CDR3 length: 14; CDR3 protein: CASREGARNYGYTF; CDR3 DNA: TGTGCCAGCAGGGAGGGGGCACGAAACTATGGCTACACCTTC
V gene: TRBV11-2; D gene: TRBD2; clone size: many; J gene: TRBJ2-5; CDR3 length: 14; CDR3 protein: CASSPTSGQETQYF; CDR3 DNA: TGTGCCAGCAGCCCGACTAGCGGACAAGAGACCCAGTACTTC
V gene: TRBV20-1; D gene: NA; clone size: NA; J gene: TRBJ2-7; CDR3 length: 16; CDR3 protein: CSARSGQGIFFYEQYF; CDR3 DNA: TGCAGTGCTAGATCCGGGCAGGGGATATTTTTTTACGAGCAGTACTTC
V gene: TRBV6-2/TRBV6-3; D gene: NA; clone size: NA; J gene: TRBJ2-4; CDR3 length: 15; CDR3 protein: CASSPGISTKNIQYF; CDR3 DNA: TGTGCCAGCAGTCCAGGGATCTCTACCAAAAACATTCAGTACTTC
V gene: TRBV11-1; D gene: TRBD2; clone size: NA; J gene: TRBJ2-7; CDR3 length: 15; CDR3 protein: CASSPRTSNDYEQYF; CDR3 DNA: TGTGCCAGCAGCCCTCGGACTAGTAACGACTACGAGCAGTACTTC
V gene: TRBV3-1; D gene: TRBD1; clone size: many; J gene: TRBJ2-7; CDR3 length: 14; CDR3 protein: CASSLGTVYYEQYF; CDR3 DNA: TGTGCCAGCAGCCTCGGGACAGTGTACTACGAGCAGTACTTC
V gene: TRBV19; D gene: NA; clone size: many; J gene: TRBJ2-2; CDR3 length: 16; CDR3 protein: CASRRAGYLDTGELFF; CDR3 DNA: TGTGCCAGTAGGAGGGCGGGGTATTTGGACACCGGGGAGCTGTTTTTT
V gene: TRBV6-5; D gene: NA; clone size: many; J gene: TRBJ1-2; CDR3 length: 14; CDR3 protein: CASSYKFGPYGYTF; CDR3 DNA: TGTGCCAGCAGTTACAAATTCGGGCCCTATGGCTACACCTTC
V gene: TRBV12-3/TRBV12-4; D gene: NA; clone size: NA; J gene: TRBJ2-7; CDR3 length: 13; CDR3 protein: CASSLEPTAEQYF; CDR3 DNA: TGTGCCAGCAGCTTGGAGCCCACGGCCGAGCAGTACTTC
V gene: TRBV19; D gene: NA; clone size: many; J gene: TRBJ1-1; CDR3 length: 13; CDR3 protein: CASSPPYATEAFF; CDR3 DNA: TGTGCCAGTAGTCCCCCCTACGCCACTGAAGCTTTCTTT
V gene: TRBV5-1; D gene: NA; clone size: many; J gene: TRBJ2-2; CDR3 length: 16; CDR3 protein: CASSLRQASNTGELFF; CDR3 DNA: TGCGCCAGCAGCTTGAGACAGGCCTCGAACACCGGGGAGCTGTTTTTT